The TCR beta chain under discussion was sequenced for a study of metastatic and nonmetastatic thyroid tumors. The V gene's germline CDR1 is MNHNS and CDR2 SASEGT. This CDR3 has 16 residues. V lost 3 bases to trimming and J lost 2 bases, with 14 bases between them. Thyroid surgery was preceded by no treatment in any patient. This clone was recorded at least ten times. Antigen: not known. Findings and caveats of the study: A significant increase in TCR beta diversity was reportedly seen in malignant thyroid tumors relative to benign nodules, in blood and tumor.

Using MiXCR, TCRdb reanalyzed the PCR reads. The sample includes 72,000 or so clones, roughly 18% of them seen just once. What was sequenced was blood. This receptor was taken from a female donor with papillary thyroid cancer or a benign thyroid nodule (not recorded which). Some clones in this sample may be carry-over from other donors' samples. The V call is TRBV6-1, the J call TRBJ1-3, with D possibly TRBD1 on 5 matching bases. The CDR3 sequence: CASSEGFRVAGNTIYF. The DNA of the CDR3 is TGTGCCAGCAGTGAGGGGTTCAGGGTAGCTGGAAACACCATATATTTT.